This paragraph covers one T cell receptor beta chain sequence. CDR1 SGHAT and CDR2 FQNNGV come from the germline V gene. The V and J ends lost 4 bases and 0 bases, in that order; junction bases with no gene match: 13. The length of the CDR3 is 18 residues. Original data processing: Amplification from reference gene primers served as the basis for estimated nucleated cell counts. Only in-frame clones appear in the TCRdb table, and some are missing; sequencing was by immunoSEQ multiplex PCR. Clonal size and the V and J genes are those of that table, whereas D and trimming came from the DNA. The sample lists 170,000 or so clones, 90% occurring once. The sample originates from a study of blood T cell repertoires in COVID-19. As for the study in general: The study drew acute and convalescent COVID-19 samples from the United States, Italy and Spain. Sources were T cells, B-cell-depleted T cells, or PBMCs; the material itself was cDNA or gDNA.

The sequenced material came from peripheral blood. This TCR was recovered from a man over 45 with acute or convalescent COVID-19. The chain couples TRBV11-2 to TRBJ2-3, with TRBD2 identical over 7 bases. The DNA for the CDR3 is TGTGCCAGCAGCTACTTTCGGGGGGTTGGGACTAGCACAGATACGCAGTATTTT. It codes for CASSYFRGVGTSTDTQYF.